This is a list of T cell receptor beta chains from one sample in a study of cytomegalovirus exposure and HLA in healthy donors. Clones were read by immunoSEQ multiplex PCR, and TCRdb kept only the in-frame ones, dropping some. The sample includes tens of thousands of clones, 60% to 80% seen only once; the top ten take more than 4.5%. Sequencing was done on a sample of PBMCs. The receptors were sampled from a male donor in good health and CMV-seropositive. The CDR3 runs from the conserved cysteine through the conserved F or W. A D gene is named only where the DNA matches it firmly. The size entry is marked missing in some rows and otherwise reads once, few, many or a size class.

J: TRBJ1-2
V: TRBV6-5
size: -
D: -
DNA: TGTGCCAGCAGGCCAGGGGAGAACTATGGCTACACCTTC
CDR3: CASRPGENYGYTF

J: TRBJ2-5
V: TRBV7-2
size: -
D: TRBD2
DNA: TGTGCCAGCAGCCCTCGGGGGGTGGTAGTAGCGGGGTTACAAGAGACCCAGTACTTC
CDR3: CASSPRGVVVAGLQETQYF

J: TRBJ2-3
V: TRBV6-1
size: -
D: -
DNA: TGTGCCAGCGCCCTCAGGGCAGGCACAGATACGCAGTATTTT
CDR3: CASALRAGTDTQYF

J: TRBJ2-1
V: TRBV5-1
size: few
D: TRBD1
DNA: TGCGCCAGCAGCAGACAGGGAAATGAGCAGTTCTTC
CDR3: CASSRQGNEQFF

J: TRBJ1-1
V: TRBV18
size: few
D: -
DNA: TGTGCCAGCTCACCACAGCAGAACACTGAAGCTTTCTTT
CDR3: CASSPQQNTEAFF

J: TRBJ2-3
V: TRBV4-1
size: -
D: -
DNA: TGCGCCAGCAGCCAAGACTACAGCACAGATACGCAGTATTTT
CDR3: CASSQDYSTDTQYF

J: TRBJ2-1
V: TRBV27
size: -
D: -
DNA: TGTGCCAGCAGTACCGCGGGAACTAGAAATGAGCAGTTCTTC
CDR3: CASSTAGTRNEQFF

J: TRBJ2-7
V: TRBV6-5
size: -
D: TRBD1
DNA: TGTGCCAGCTGGGGGACAGCCGATATCTACGAGCAGTACTTC
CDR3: CASWGTADIYEQYF

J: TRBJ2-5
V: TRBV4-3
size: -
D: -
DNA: TGCGCCAGCAGCCAAGATCTTGTGGGGGGTTTCCAAGAGACCCAGTACTTC
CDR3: CASSQDLVGGFQETQYF

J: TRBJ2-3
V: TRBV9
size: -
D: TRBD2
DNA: TGTGCCAGCAGCGGCCCTCGGACTAGCGGGGGATACACAGATACGCAGTATTTT
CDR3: CASSGPRTSGGYTDTQYF

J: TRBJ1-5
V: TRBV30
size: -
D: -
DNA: TGTGCCTGGAGTGAATCGTTTAGGCGGAGCAATCAGCCCCAGCATTTT
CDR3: CAWSESFRRSNQPQHF

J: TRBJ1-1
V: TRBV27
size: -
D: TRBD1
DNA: TGTGCCAGCAGTATTGGACAGGGGTACACTGAAGCTTTCTTT
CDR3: CASSIGQGYTEAFF

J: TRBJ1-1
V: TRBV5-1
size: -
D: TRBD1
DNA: TGCGCCAGCAGCATTGTGGGACAGGGGAAGAACACTGAAGCTTTCTTT
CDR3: CASSIVGQGKNTEAFF

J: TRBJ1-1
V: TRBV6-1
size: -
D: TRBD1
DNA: TGTGCCAGCAGTGGCGGACAGGGGTACACTGAAGCTTTCTTT
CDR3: CASSGGQGYTEAFF

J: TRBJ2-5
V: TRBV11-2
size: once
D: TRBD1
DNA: TGTGCCAGCAGCTTAGGAGCGAGCAGGGGGCAAGAGACCCAGTACTTC
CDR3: CASSLGASRGQETQYF

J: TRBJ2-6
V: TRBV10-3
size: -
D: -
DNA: TGTGCCATCAGTGAGTTGCAGCCTCCTAGCTCTGGGGCCAACGTCCTGACTTTC
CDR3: CAISELQPPSSGANVLTF

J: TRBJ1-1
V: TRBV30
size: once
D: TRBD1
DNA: TGTGCCTGGTCAATAGGGACAGGGCACACTGAAGCTTTCTTT
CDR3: CAWSIGTGHTEAFF

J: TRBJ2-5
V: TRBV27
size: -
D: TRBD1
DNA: TGTGCCAGCGCAGGGGGCGCTGTAGAGACCCAGTACTTC
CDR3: CASAGGAVETQYF

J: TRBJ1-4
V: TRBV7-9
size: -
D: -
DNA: TGTGCCAGCAGCCGACAGTCCCCGATTAATGAAAAACTGTTTTTT
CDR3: CASSRQSPINEKLFF

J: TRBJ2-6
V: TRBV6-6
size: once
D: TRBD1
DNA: TGTGCCAGTGGGGGACAGGGTCGATCTGGGGCCAACGTCCTGACTTTC
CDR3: CASGGQGRSGANVLTF

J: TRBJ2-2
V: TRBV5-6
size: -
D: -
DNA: TGTGCCAGCAGCGAGGGACAATACACCGGGGAGCTGTTTTTT
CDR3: CASSEGQYTGELFF

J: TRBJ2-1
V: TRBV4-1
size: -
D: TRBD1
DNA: TGCGCCAGCAGCCAGGATGGACAGGGGGCTTACAATGAGCAGTTCTTC
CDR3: CASSQDGQGAYNEQFF

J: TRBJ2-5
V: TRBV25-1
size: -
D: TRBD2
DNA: TGTGCCAGCAGTGAACCCACTAGCGGTCAAGAGACCCAGTACTTC
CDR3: CASSEPTSGQETQYF

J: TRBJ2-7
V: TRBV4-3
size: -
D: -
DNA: TGCGCCAGCAGCCAAGCTTCGGGGTCTTACGAGCAGTACTTC
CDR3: CASSQASGSYEQYF

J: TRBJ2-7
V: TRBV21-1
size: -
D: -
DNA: TGTGCCAGCAGCCCGGACCCAGGGATCGAGCAGTACTTC
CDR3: CASSPDPGIEQYF

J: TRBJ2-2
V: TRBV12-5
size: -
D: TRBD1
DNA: TGTGCTAGTGGTTCCGGCTTGACAGGGGACACCGGGGAGCTGTTTTTT
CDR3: CASGSGLTGDTGELFF

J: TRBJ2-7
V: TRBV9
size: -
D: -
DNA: TGTGCCAGCAGCCACACGTGGGGCGTCCACGAGCAGTACTTC
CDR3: CASSHTWGVHEQYF

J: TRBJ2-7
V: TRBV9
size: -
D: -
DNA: TGTGCCAGCAGCGTAGGTGACTACTCCTACGAGCAGTACTTC
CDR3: CASSVGDYSYEQYF

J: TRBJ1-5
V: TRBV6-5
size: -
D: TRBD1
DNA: TGTGCCAGCAGTTACGCTCGGACAGGGTCCCATCAGCCCCAGCATTTT
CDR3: CASSYARTGSHQPQHF

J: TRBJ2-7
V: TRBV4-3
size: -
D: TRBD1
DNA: TGCGCCAGCAGCCGCGGACAGGGAGCGGGCTACGAGCAGTACTTC
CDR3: CASSRGQGAGYEQYF

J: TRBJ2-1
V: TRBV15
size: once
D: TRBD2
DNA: TGTGCCACCAGCAGGGGACTAGGCAATGAGCAGTTCTTC
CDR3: CATSRGLGNEQFF

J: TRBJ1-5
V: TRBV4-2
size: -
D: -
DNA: TGTGCCAGCAGCCAAGATTGCAGTTCCCTCAATCAGCCCCAGCATTTT
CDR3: CASSQDCSSLNQPQHF

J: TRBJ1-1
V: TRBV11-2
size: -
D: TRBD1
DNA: TGTGCCAGCAGCTTCCCGAAGACAGGGGGCCTGGCCACTGAAGCTTTCTTT
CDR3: CASSFPKTGGLATEAFF

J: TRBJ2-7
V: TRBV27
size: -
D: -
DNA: TGTGCCAGCAGTCCAGACAGCCCCAAAAACTACGAGCAGTACTTC
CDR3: CASSPDSPKNYEQYF

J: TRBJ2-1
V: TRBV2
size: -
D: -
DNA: TGTGCCAGCAGTGAGAGGGAGCATGAGCAGTTCTTC
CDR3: CASSEREHEQFF

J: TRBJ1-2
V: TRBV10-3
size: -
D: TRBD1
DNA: TGTGCCATCAGGAAAACCGGGACAGGGGGCATGGATGGCTACACCTTC
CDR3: CAIRKTGTGGMDGYTF

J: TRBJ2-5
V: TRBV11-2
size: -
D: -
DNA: TGTGCCAGCGCTCCACCAATGGGCGGGGAGACCCAGTACTTC
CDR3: CASAPPMGGETQYF

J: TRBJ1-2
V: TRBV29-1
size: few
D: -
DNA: TGCAGCGCCCTCACTTTTCATGGCTACACCTTC
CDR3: CSALTFHGYTF

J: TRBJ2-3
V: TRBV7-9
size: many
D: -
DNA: TGTGCCAGCAGCCCCTGGACTAACACAGATACGCAGTATTTT
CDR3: CASSPWTNTDTQYF

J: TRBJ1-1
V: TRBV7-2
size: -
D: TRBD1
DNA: TGTGCCAGCAGCTTATGGGACAGCCACACTGAAGCTTTCTTT
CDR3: CASSLWDSHTEAFF

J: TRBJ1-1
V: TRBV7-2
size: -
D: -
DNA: TGTGCCAGCAGCTCAACAAGGCGGAGAGTCACTGAAGCTTTCTTT
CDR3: CASSSTRRRVTEAFF

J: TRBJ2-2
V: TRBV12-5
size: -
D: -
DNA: TGTGCTAGTGGACCCCCCCCCGGGAGTGCCAACGACCCCGGGGAGCTGTTTTTT
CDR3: CASGPPPGSANDPGELFF

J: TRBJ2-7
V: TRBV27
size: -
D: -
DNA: TGTGCCAGCAGGGAAGCCAGGGCCTACGAGCAGTACTTC
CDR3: CASREARAYEQYF

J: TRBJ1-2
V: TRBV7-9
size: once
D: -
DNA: TGTGCCAGCAGCCCTCGGACTGAAGCTAACTATGGCTACACCTTC
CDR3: CASSPRTEANYGYTF

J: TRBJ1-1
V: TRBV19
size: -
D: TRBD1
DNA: TGTGCCAGTAGTATTGACAGGGGGCGCATTGAAGCTTTCTTT
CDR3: CASSIDRGRIEAFF

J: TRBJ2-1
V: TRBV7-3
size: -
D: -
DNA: TGTGCCAGCAGCGACACGCCAGGGACAACCAATGAGCAGTTCTTC
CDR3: CASSDTPGTTNEQFF

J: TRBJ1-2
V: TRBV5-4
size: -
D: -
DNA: TGTGCCAGCAGCTTGGGTTCCGGCGACAGCGGCTACACCTTC
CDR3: CASSLGSGDSGYTF

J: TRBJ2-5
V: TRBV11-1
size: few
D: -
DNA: TGTGCCAGCAGCTTGGGGGGACGGGTGGTAGAGACCCAGTACTTC
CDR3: CASSLGGRVVETQYF

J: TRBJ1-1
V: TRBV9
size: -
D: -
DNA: TGTGCCAGCAGCGTAGAACCAGGGATGAACACTGAAGCTTTCTTT
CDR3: CASSVEPGMNTEAFF

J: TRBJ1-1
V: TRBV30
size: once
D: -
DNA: TGTGCCTGGAGTGTACTGGGGCGAGCTTTCTTT
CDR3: CAWSVLGRAFF

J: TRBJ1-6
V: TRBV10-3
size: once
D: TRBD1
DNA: TGTGCCATCAGTGAGGGCTCAGGGGGTGGCTACTATAATTCACCCCTCCACTTT
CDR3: CAISEGSGGGYYNSPLHF

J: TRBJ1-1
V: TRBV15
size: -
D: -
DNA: TGTGCCACCAGCAGAGACACAGGAACGAACACTGAAGCTTTCTTT
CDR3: CATSRDTGTNTEAFF

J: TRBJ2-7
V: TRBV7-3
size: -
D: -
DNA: TGTGCCAGCAGCTTAGAGTCAGGTCCCTACGAGCAGTACTTC
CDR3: CASSLESGPYEQYF